This is a list of T cell receptor beta chains from one sample in a study of OX40 agonist ivuxolimab in advanced cancers. The table came from immunoSEQ multiplex PCR; TCRdb's copy has only in-frame clones and leaves some out. Among around 66,000 clones listed, around 84% were seen once. Source: CD4+ or CD8+ T cells sorted from blood, taken in a trial of the OX40 agonist ivuxolimab. The source is an adult with an advanced solid tumor such as melanoma, head and neck, liver or kidney cancer. Both conserved end residues are part of each CDR3. The D gene is left open where the match is weak. For some rows the clone size is stated as once, few or many, or as a class when expanded; others skip it.

NA	NA	TRBV5-1	TRBJ2-2	TGCGCCAGCGGTCTCCACCTCGGGGGTTTTGCGAACACCGGGGAGCTGTTTTTT	CASGLHLGGFANTGELFF
NA	NA	TRBV5-6	TRBJ1-2	TGTGCCAGCAGCTACGGCGGACTCCTTAATGGTGGCTACACCTTC	CASSYGGLLNGGYTF
NA	NA	TRBV5-1	TRBJ1-5	TGCGCCAGCAGCCCCTACGCTGATAGCAATCAGCCCCAGCATTTT	CASSPYADSNQPQHF
NA	NA	TRBV28	TRBJ2-7	TGTGCCAGCAGTTTAGCGTTGCCGGGCCGCTACGAGCAGTACTTC	CASSLALPGRYEQYF
few	NA	TRBV11-3	TRBJ2-2	TGTGCCAGCAGCCCCGACACCGGGGAGCTGTTTTTT	CASSPDTGELFF
NA	NA	TRBV9	TRBJ2-3	TGTGCCAGCAGGGCGGATACGCAGTATTTT	CASRADTQYF
few	NA	TRBV7-9	TRBJ1-1	TGTGCCAGCGGACTGGAGGGCCTCGAAGCTTTCTTT	CASGLEGLEAFF
NA	NA	TRBV19	TRBJ1-6	TGTGCCAGTAGTACTTCCAGGAGCTCCCATAATTCACCCCTCCACTTT	CASSTSRSSHNSPLHF
NA	NA	TRBV27	TRBJ1-2	TGTGCCAGCAGTCAGTCCGGGGGGCCCTATGGCTACACCTTC	CASSQSGGPYGYTF
NA	TRBD1	TRBV2	TRBJ1-6	TGTGCCAGGGGGACAGGGGGCAGCTATTCACCCCTCCACTTT	CARGTGGSYSPLHF
NA	TRBD1	TRBV7-2	TRBJ1-3	TGTGCCAGCAGCCAGGGGGCAGTAAGTGGAAACACCATATATTTT	CASSQGAVSGNTIYF
NA	NA	TRBV5-6	TRBJ2-2	TGTGCCAGCAGCTTGGGAGAGTTACGCCGCCTGAACACCGGGGAGCTGTTTTTT	CASSLGELRRLNTGELFF
once	TRBD1	TRBV28	TRBJ1-4	TGTGCCAGCAAAGGACGGGACAGGGATTTCGAAAAACTGTTTTTT	CASKGRDRDFEKLFF
NA	NA	TRBV27	TRBJ2-7	TGTGCCAGCAGTTTATCCCCGACAGGAAAAAACGAGCAGTACTTC	CASSLSPTGKNEQYF
NA	NA	TRBV7-3	TRBJ2-3	TGTGCCAGCAGCTTAAGACCCCTAGCAGATACGCAGTATTTT	CASSLRPLADTQYF
NA	NA	TRBV6-6	TRBJ1-2	TGTGCCAGCAGTTACTCCCCAGGAGCTAACTATGGCTACACCTTC	CASSYSPGANYGYTF
NA	NA	TRBV5-1	TRBJ1-6	TGCGCCAGCAGCCTGATGACGAATTCACCCCTCCACTTT	CASSLMTNSPLHF
NA	NA	TRBV27	TRBJ1-1	TGTGCCAGCAGTTTAAGGTTTCGGCAAGAAGCTTTCTTT	CASSLRFRQEAFF
NA	NA	TRBV18	TRBJ2-5	TGTGCCAGCTCAGACATTCTTCAAGAGACCCAGTACTTC	CASSDILQETQYF
NA	NA	TRBV5-8	TRBJ1-5	TGTGCCAGCAGCTTGTACTGGGGATCGGATCAGCCCCAGCATTTT	CASSLYWGSDQPQHF
NA	NA	TRBV18	TRBJ2-5	TGTGCCAGCTCACCACTTAAGCACGGAGAGACCCAGTACTTC	CASSPLKHGETQYF
once	TRBD1	TRBV2	TRBJ1-5	TGTGCCAGCAGTGAGTCGGGACAGAGAAATCAGCCCCAGCATTTT	CASSESGQRNQPQHF
NA	TRBD1	TRBV19	TRBJ2-7	TGTGCCAGTAGTACTTTCGGACAGGGGAACTACGAGCAGTACTTC	CASSTFGQGNYEQYF
NA	NA	TRBV18	TRBJ2-1	TGTGCCAGCTCCCGAATGGGCTACAACGAGCAGTTCTTC	CASSRMGYNEQFF
NA	NA	TRBV5-4	TRBJ2-6	TGTGCCAGCAGCTTGAAGTCTGGCAGACGATCCTCTGGGGCCAACGTCCTGACTTTC	CASSLKSGRRSSGANVLTF
NA	TRBD1	TRBV18	TRBJ1-2	TGTGCCAGCTCACTCCTGAAGGACAGGGGCCATGGCTACACCTTC	CASSLLKDRGHGYTF
NA	TRBD1	TRBV7-2	TRBJ2-1	TGTGCCAGCAGCGACCAGACAGGGGTCTATGAGCAGTTCTTC	CASSDQTGVYEQFF
NA	TRBD1	TRBV2	TRBJ1-4	TGTGCCAGCAGTTCTCAGGGGGCTAATGAAAAACTGTTTTTT	CASSSQGANEKLFF
NA	TRBD2	TRBV25-1	TRBJ2-5	TGTGCCAGCAGTGAACTAGCGGGGGGGGAGCAAGAGACCCAGTACTTC	CASSELAGGEQETQYF
NA	NA	TRBV14	TRBJ2-2	TGTGCCAGCAGCCTGTTCAAGGGCAGCACCGGGGAGCTGTTTTTT	CASSLFKGSTGELFF
NA	TRBD1	TRBV7-8	TRBJ1-4	TGTGCCAGCAGCGTAGCCGGGACAGCGGGGGAAAAACTGTTTTTT	CASSVAGTAGEKLFF
NA	NA	TRBV4-3	TRBJ1-1	TGCGCCAGCAGCCAAGGAGGAGGAATCTACACTGAAGCTTTCTTT	CASSQGGGIYTEAFF
few	NA	TRBV5-1	TRBJ2-3	TGCGCCAGCAGCTCCAATCTGAGAGATACGCAGTATTTT	CASSSNLRDTQYF
NA	TRBD1	TRBV7-9	TRBJ2-6	TGTGCCAGCAGCTTATCTACAGGGGCGGCTGGGGCCAACGTCCTGACTTTC	CASSLSTGAAGANVLTF
NA	NA	TRBV7-9	TRBJ2-7	TGTGCCAGCAGCAAAGACGGTTACGAGCAGTACTTC	CASSKDGYEQYF
NA	NA	TRBV21-1	TRBJ2-5	TGTGCCAGCAACGGTGAGACCCAGTACTTC	CASNGETQYF
NA	NA	TRBV5-1	TRBJ2-7	TGCGCCAGCAGCTTGGGCGGGGGCCCCTACGAGCAGTACTTC	CASSLGGGPYEQYF
NA	TRBD2	TRBV5-1	TRBJ2-1	TGCGCCAGCAGCTTGGACGCGGGAGGGTCCTACAATGAGCAGTTCTTC	CASSLDAGGSYNEQFF
NA	TRBD1	TRBV19	TRBJ2-7	TGTGCCAGTAGTCCCCGGGACAGGCATTACGAGCAGTACTTC	CASSPRDRHYEQYF
NA	NA	TRBV28	TRBJ1-1	TGTGCCAGCAGTTTAGGTCAGGGGAGCACTGAAGCTTTCTTT	CASSLGQGSTEAFF
NA	NA	TRBV6-5	TRBJ2-1	TGTGCCAGCAGTTACTTTGGGAGGAATAATGAGCAGTTCTTC	CASSYFGRNNEQFF
NA	NA	TRBV29-1	TRBJ2-6	TGCAGCGTTGAAACAGCCTCTGGGGCCAACGTCCTGACTTTC	CSVETASGANVLTF
NA	TRBD1	TRBV6-6	TRBJ2-6	TGTGCCAGCAGTTACGGGGACAGGTCAGGGGCCAACGTCCTGACTTTC	CASSYGDRSGANVLTF
NA	NA	TRBV20-1	TRBJ1-4	TGCAGTGCTAGAGGTGAAAAACTGTTTTTT	CSARGEKLFF
NA	NA	TRBV5-8	TRBJ2-7	TGTGCCAGCAGCTTGGTTGCGGGGATCTCCTACGAGCAGTACTTC	CASSLVAGISYEQYF
few	NA	TRBV9	TRBJ1-2	TGTGCCAGCAGCGAGGCCTCTAACTATGGCTACACCTTC	CASSEASNYGYTF
NA	TRBD1	TRBV7-3	TRBJ1-1	TGTGCCAGCAGCTTATTCCCAGGCATGACAGGGGAGGGTGAAGCTTTCTTT	CASSLFPGMTGEGEAFF
NA	NA	TRBV7-9	TRBJ1-5	TGTGCCAGCAGCTTAGAGAGCACGGGGGCCCACAATCAGCCCCAGCATTTT	CASSLESTGAHNQPQHF
NA	NA	TRBV9	TRBJ2-2	TGTGCCAGCAGCGTAGACCCGAACACCGGGGAGCTGTTTTTT	CASSVDPNTGELFF